The next 17 T cell receptor beta chains were all read from a single sample in a study of cytomegalovirus exposure and HLA in healthy donors. Amplification used 60 Vbeta primers and 13 Jbeta primers. Here immunoSEQ multiplex PCR was the method, and the copy in TCRdb shows in-frame clones only, minus some. Here the sample spans 100,000 or so clones, approximately 80% being singletons. The specimen sequenced was PBMCs. Source of these receptors: a female donor in good health and CMV-seropositive.

The chain carries TRBV5-1 and TRBJ2-1; possible D gene TRBD1, 6 bases. This CDR3 contains 15 residues. Per the germline V gene, CDR1 is SGHRS and CDR2 is YFSETQ. The V and J ends lost 4 bases and 2 bases respectively, with 13 bases between them. CDR3 bases: TGCGCCAGCAGCCGCAGGGGAGAAACCTACAATGAGCAGTTCTTC. Its protein is CASSRRGETYNEQFF.

This sequence joins TRBV7-2 and TRBJ1-1; D not certain. Germline assignment: CDR1 SGHTA and CDR2 FQGNSA. V was cut by 2 bases and J by 1 base, with 11 bases left in between. There are 15 residues in the CDR3. CDR3 residues: CASSLNPSRNTEAFF. The CDR3 DNA reads as TGTGCCAGCAGCTTAAACCCTTCGAGGAACACTGAAGCTTTCTTT.

The rearrangement links TRBV10-3 to TRBJ1-5; D gene unclear. With 6 bases removed from V and 3 bases from J, the gap between germline ends came to 12 bases. The CDR3 is 14 amino acids. Germline V lookup: CDR1 ENHRY, CDR2 SYGVKD. The CDR3 loop reads CAISPSTDNQPQHF. CDR3 nucleotides: TGTGCCATCAGCCCATCCACTGACAATCAGCCCCAGCATTTT.

This clone has only one observation. CDR3 bases: TGTGCCAGCAGTGAAGCGGGGGGGATACCTAATGAAAAACTGTTTTTT. Translated, it gives CASSEAGGIPNEKLFF. The rearrangement links TRBV6-1 to TRBJ1-4; a possible D gene is TRBD1 (5 bases). CDR1 and CDR2 from the germline V gene are MNHNS and SASEGT. V lost 0 bases and J 3 bases, leaving 11 bases between the germline ends. The CDR3 extends over 16 amino acids.

J is TRBJ2-3 and V is TRBV7-2, with TRBD2 identical over 11 bases. CDR3 length: 15 residues. From germline, CDR1 is SGHTA and CDR2 FQGNSA. With V trimmed by 6 bases and J by 2 bases, 4 bases remained unmatched. The CDR3 spells CASRVAGGITDTQYF. CDR3 DNA sequence: TGTGCCAGCAGGGTAGCGGGGGGGATCACAGATACGCAGTATTTT.

The chain is built from TRBV7-9 and TRBJ2-2, with TRBD2 matching 8 bases. The germline V gene has CDR1 SEHNR and CDR2 FQNEAQ (reference sequence). The CDR3 covers 14 residues. V was pared by 5 bases and J by 8 bases, with 7 bases of the junction left unmatched. CDR3: CASSLRTSRGELFF. CDR3 nucleotide sequence: TGTGCCAGCAGCCTTAGGACTAGCAGGGGGGAGCTGTTTTTT.

The chain is built from TRBV5-1 and TRBJ1-1; 7 positions agree with TRBD1. Looked up from germline, CDR1 is SGHRS and CDR2 is YFSETQ. The CDR3 consists of 15 residues. Germline trimming cut 4 bases from V and 0 bases from J; bases unmatched to any gene: 6. The CDR3 DNA is TGCGCCAGCAGCCCGCAGGGACAGCTGAACACTGAAGCTTTCTTT. Its protein is CASSPQGQLNTEAFF.

This rearrangement joins TRBV30 to TRBJ2-1; a possible D gene is TRBD2 (6 bases). From germline, CDR1 is GTSNPN and CDR2 SVGIG (reference sequence). With 5 bases removed from V and 6 bases from J, the gap between germline ends came to 11 bases. The CDR3 runs 12 residues. DNA for the CDR3: TGTGCCTGGGACGGGAGATCCAATGAGCAGTTCTTC. This translates into CAWDGRSNEQFF.

This chain connects TRBV15 to TRBJ2-1; D is ambiguous. CDR1 LNHNV and CDR2 YYDKDF come from the germline V gene (reference sequence). Trimming took 2 bases from V and 7 from J, leaving 6 bases between them. CDR3 length: 12 amino acids. The CDR3 DNA follows: TGTGCCACCAGCAGATTAGCAAATGAGCAGTTCTTC. This sequence encodes CATSRLANEQFF.

The rearrangement uses TRBV19 and TRBJ1-1; no clear D gene. Germline-derived CDR1 and CDR2 are LNHDA and SQIVND (reference sequence). The CDR3 has 14 residues. Trimming left V 7 bases short and J 5 bases short, with 17 bases between. CDR3 protein: CASMGSWARTEAFF. The CDR3 DNA follows: TGTGCCAGTATGGGGAGTTGGGCACGGACTGAAGCTTTCTTT. The whole variable domain, remainder taken from reference TRBV19 and TRBJ1-1, is DGGITQSPKYLFRKEGQNVTLSCEQNLNHDAMYWYRQDPGQGLRLIYYSQIVNDFQKGDIAEGYSVSREKKESFPLTVTSAQKNPTAFYLCASMGSWARTEAFFGQGTRLTVV.

This clone was detected once. The chain recombines TRBV5-1 with TRBJ2-5, with TRBD2 matching 12 bases. Germline-derived CDR1 and CDR2 are SGHRS and YFSETQ. With 4 bases clipped from V and 5 bases from J, the junction kept 6 bases outside the gene matches. The CDR3 covers 15 residues. In DNA form, the CDR3 reads TGCGCCAGCAGCGTCGGACTAGCGGGGCGTGAGACCCAGTACTTC. It yields the protein CASSVGLAGRETQYF.

V usage is TRBV5-1 and J usage is TRBJ1-2; 8 nucleotides line up with TRBD1. Per the germline V gene, CDR1 is SGHRS and CDR2 is YFSETQ. V gave up 4 bases and J gave up 4 bases; unmatched junction bases: 9. CDR3 size: 15 residues. CDR3 nucleotide sequence: TGCGCCAGCAGCCGCGTTGGACAGGGTGGCTATGGCTACACCTTC. Protein product: CASSRVGQGGYGYTF.

The chain links TRBV27 to TRBJ2-1, with 7 bases fitting TRBD2. The germline gives CDR1 MNHEY, CDR2 SMNVEV (reference sequence). V was pared by 4 bases and J by 8 bases, with 8 bases of the junction left unmatched. There are 14 residues in the CDR3. In DNA form, the CDR3 reads TGTGCCAGCAGTTCCGTCTCTAGCGGCTATGAGCAGTTCTTC. Encoded protein: CASSSVSSGYEQFF.

The gene calls are TRBV7-9 and TRBJ1-1, with a tentative D call TRBD1 (6 bases). The CDR3 is 14 amino acids. CDR1 is SEHNR, CDR2 FQNEAQ, per germline (reference sequence). Trimming cost V 3 bases and J 4 bases, with 12 bases left between them. This CDR3 reads CASSFGRGSTEAFF. The CDR3 DNA sequence: TGTGCCAGCAGCTTCGGCAGGGGCAGCACTGAAGCTTTCTTT.

This rearrangement joins TRBV9 to TRBJ1-1; 12 nucleotides match TRBD1. CDR1 and CDR2 from the germline V gene are SGDLS and YYNGEE. This CDR3 region has 17 residues. V was clipped by 4 bases and J by 3 bases; unmatched bases: 10. This chain's CDR3 is CASSPPGTGGWDTEAFF. The DNA of the CDR3 is TGTGCCAGCAGCCCCCCCGGGACAGGGGGCTGGGACACTGAAGCTTTCTTT.

The rearrangement links TRBV19 to TRBJ2-7, with D hard to call. The V gene lost 4 bases and the J gene lost 2 bases, with 9 bases spanning the gap. Per germline, CDR1 LNHDA and CDR2 SQIVND (reference sequence). The CDR3 runs 13 residues. CDR3 in amino acids: CASSSPGTYEQYF. The CDR3 nucleotides are TGTGCCAGTAGTAGCCCGGGTACCTACGAGCAGTACTTC. The whole variable domain, filled in from reference TRBV19 and TRBJ2-7, reads DGGITQSPKYLFRKEGQNVTLSCEQNLNHDAMYWYRQDPGQGLRLIYYSQIVNDFQKGDIAEGYSVSREKKESFPLTVTSAQKNPTAFYLCASSSPGTYEQYFGPGTRLTVT.

V and J are TRBV7-8 and TRBJ1-3; possibly TRBD1 for D (6 bases). V gave up 5 bases and J gave up 1 base, with 21 bases separating them. The CDR3 is 18 residues long. Looked up from germline, CDR1 is SGHVS and CDR2 is FQNEAQ. CDR3 in DNA: TGTGCCAGCAGCCGGGACATCGGGGCCCCAAGATCTGGAAACACCATATATTTT. It translates to CASSRDIGAPRSGNTIYF.